The clone carrying this T cell receptor (beta chain) showed up many times. The data are from a study of glioma-infiltrating T cells. Using RNA template, CDR3s of TCR alpha and beta were amplified with iRepertoire arm-PCR. Each CDR3 protein gets one entry after TCRdb re-called the multiplex PCR reads with MiXCR. The sample contains under 200,000 distinct CDR3 sequences, roughly a third of which appear only once. Trimming removed 3 bases at V and 7 bases at J, with 19 bases between. This CDR3 is built from 16 residues. Germline lookup yields CDR1 LGHDT and CDR2 YNNKEL (reference sequence). The source is a human donor with low-grade glioma or glioblastoma, undergoing nonglioma brain surgery, or in good health (not recorded which). The sample taken for sequencing was glioma tissue, nonneoplastic brain tissue, or PBMCs (not recorded which). This chain joins TRBV3-1 and TRBJ2-1; D perhaps matches TRBD2 (6 bases). The CDR3 loop is CASSQFGGVGGNEQFF. CDR3 nucleotides: TGTGCCAGCAGCCAGTTCGGAGGGGTAGGAGGGAATGAGCAGTTCTTC.